A selection of T cell receptor beta chains follows, all from one sample in a study of T-cell reconstitution after alpha-beta-depleted transplantation in children. TCRdb reanalysed the PCR reads using MiXCR and keeps one entry per CDR3 protein. The table lists 330,000 or so distinct CDR3 sequences, 10% of them singletons. This material consisted of PBMCs from the stem cell graft donor, taken from the stem cell graft. Receptor source: a human donor who donated a stem cell graft to a child with acute lymphoblastic leukemia. Each CDR3 is given without its conserved first and last residue. The D gene is left open where the match is weak. Clone size, where shown, is once, few, many, or a class for clones that have expanded.

D: TRBD1
V: TRBV4-1
size: many
J: TRBJ2-5
CDR3: ASRRAGGVETQY

D: TRBD2
V: TRBV11-3
size: many
J: TRBJ2-7
CDR3: ASSLGGGKTYEQY

D: .
V: TRBV7-8
size: .
J: TRBJ2-5
CDR3: ASSGVGPQETQY

D: .
V: TRBV7-2
size: .
J: TRBJ2-5
CDR3: ASKGWAQETQY

D: TRBD1
V: TRBV10-3
size: few
J: TRBJ2-5
CDR3: AIRGTAQETQY

D: .
V: TRBV12-3/TRBV12-4
size: few
J: TRBJ1-5
CDR3: ASSLSSGNQPQH

D: .
V: TRBV12-3/TRBV12-4
size: few
J: TRBJ2-2
CDR3: ASCTTRPGELF

D: .
V: TRBV12-3/TRBV12-4
size: .
J: TRBJ2-5
CDR3: ASTQRAQETQY

D: .
V: TRBV5-1
size: .
J: TRBJ1-2
CDR3: ASSLGGGADYGYT

D: TRBD1
V: TRBV5-6
size: .
J: TRBJ2-1
CDR3: ASRLTGVVYNEQF

D: TRBD1
V: TRBV5-1
size: few
J: TRBJ2-5
CDR3: ASSNGQGVETQY

D: .
V: TRBV27
size: many
J: TRBJ1-4
CDR3: ASSLGLSLNEKLF

D: TRBD1
V: TRBV12-3/TRBV12-4
size: few
J: TRBJ2-7
CDR3: ASSVLPPGQSYEQY

D: .
V: TRBV4-1
size: .
J: TRBJ2-1
CDR3: ASSHDRTSRREQF

D: TRBD1
V: TRBV28
size: many
J: TRBJ1-1
CDR3: ASNEPGTGPLDTEAF

D: TRBD1
V: TRBV29-1
size: few
J: TRBJ1-5
CDR3: SVAGTVQPQH

D: TRBD1
V: TRBV27
size: few
J: TRBJ2-5
CDR3: ASSLQTGEVTQY